Here is one TCR beta chain with its context. Its antigen is not identified. V was cut by 4 bases and J by 4 bases, with 11 bases left in between. CDR3 length equals 14 residues. Germline V gene lookup returns CDR1 SGHDT and CDR2 YYEEEE. This record belongs to a study of cytomegalovirus exposure and HLA in healthy donors. Findings and caveats of the study: What a later analysis reportedly showed was that an Asian-associated ancestry cluster had fewer N-insertions than the approximately 700-donor mean. TCR beta chain V- and J-gene trimming was linked, in a later analysis, to a missense variant in DCLRE1C.

PCR involved 60 Vbeta and 13 Jbeta primers. Clones were read by immunoSEQ multiplex PCR, and TCRdb kept only the in-frame ones, dropping some. Of about 180,000 clones listed, 70% to 80% are singletons. Donors in the study were healthy people who gave bone marrow. The clonotype comes from a man in his late teens or twenties in good health and CMV-seronegative. Sequencing was carried out using PBMCs. This chain connects TRBV5-6 to TRBJ1-4; the D is unclear. Here the CDR3 DNA reads TGTGCCAGCAGCCCGGGTCCTATTAATGAAAAACTGTTTTTT. It translates to CASSPGPINEKLFF.